These 31 T cell receptor beta chains were sequenced from one sample in a study of blood T cell repertoires in COVID-19. Sequencing was performed with immunoSEQ multiplex PCR; in TCRdb, only in-frame clones are kept and a portion is missing. The sample has about 200,000 clones; about 93% are singletons. The sequenced material came from peripheral blood. The receptor source for this set is a man aged 30 to 45 with COVID-19, enrolled during active disease.

The chain recombines TRBV29-1 with TRBJ2-1; D may be TRBD1 (6 bases). CDR1 and CDR2 from the germline V gene are SQVTM and ANQGSEA. Trimming took off 5 bases at V and 12 bases at J, with 23 bases between the two ends. The CDR3 runs to 14 residues. CDR3 coding DNA: TGCAGCGTTAGATTCCGGGACACCCCAATTGGGCAGTTCTTC. This codes for CSVRFRDTPIGQFF.

The rearrangement joins TRBV19 to TRBJ1-4; 7 positions agree with TRBD1. This CDR3 has 16 amino acids. CDR1 LNHDA and CDR2 SQIVND come from the germline V gene (reference sequence). V shed 1 base and J 7 bases; nucleotides not matched to a gene: 9. The DNA for the CDR3 is TGTGCCAGTAGTATAGCACAGGGGATGAAGGGTGAAAAACTGTTTTTT. As protein: CASSIAQGMKGEKLFF.

The V call is TRBV29-1, the J call TRBJ1-2; D is perhaps TRBD1 (6 bases). Germline V gives CDR1 SQVTM, CDR2 ANQGSEA. Trimming took off 3 bases at V and 8 bases at J, with 16 bases between the two ends. The CDR3 has 13 residues. The CDR3 nucleotides are TGCAGCGTTGAGACGGCAGGGGTCCGCGGCTACACCTTC. Its translation: CSVETAGVRGYTF.

The chain employs TRBV7-3 and TRBJ2-3; D is unresolved. V lost 1 base and J lost 2, with 7 bases in between. Germline V lookup: CDR1 SGHTA, CDR2 FQGTGA. The CDR3 loop spans 14 amino acids. CDR3 coding DNA: TGTGCCAGCAGCTTAAAGCTTTCCACAGATACGCAGTATTTT. As protein: CASSLKLSTDTQYF. Using reference TRBV7-3 and TRBJ2-3 for the parts outside the CDR3, the full variable domain is GAGVSQTPSNKVTEKGKYVELRCDPISGHTALYWYRQSLGQGPEFLIYFQGTGAADDSGLPNDRFFAVRPEGSVSTLKIQRTERGDSAVYLCASSLKLSTDTQYFGPGTRLTVL.

The chain carries TRBV15 and TRBJ1-6; weak D call: TRBD1 (5 bases). Germline loops: CDR1 LNHNV, CDR2 YYDKDF (reference sequence). This CDR3 is 15 amino acids long. Trimming left V 0 bases short and J 9 bases short, with 12 bases between. In DNA form, the CDR3 reads TGTGCCACCAGCAGAGAACGGCAGGGAAGTTCACCCCTCCACTTT. Protein sequence: CATSRERQGSSPLHF.

The genes are TRBV27 and TRBJ2-3; TRBD2 matches 9 bases. J lost 2 bases, V lost 5 bases, and 8 bases had no gene match. The germline V gene has CDR1 MNHEY and CDR2 SMNVEV (reference sequence). The CDR3 extends over 16 amino acids. CDR3 sequence: CASSQVSGGPTDTQYF. The CDR3 coding sequence is TGTGCCAGCAGTCAAGTCAGCGGGGGGCCCACAGATACGCAGTATTTT.

The chain has TRBV7-9 and TRBJ2-4; 11 bases map to TRBD1. With 5 bases clipped from V and 7 bases from J, the junction kept 7 bases outside the gene matches. Germline-derived CDR1 and CDR2 are SEHNR and FQNEAQ (reference sequence). The CDR3 consists of 15 residues. The DNA of the CDR3 is TGTGCCAGCAGCCTAACCGGGACAGGGGGTAACATTCAGTACTTC. The encoded protein is CASSLTGTGGNIQYF.

The rearrangement links TRBV6-8 to TRBJ1-3, with 8 bases fitting TRBD1. The CDR3 sequence is 18 residues long. V lost 0 bases to trimming and J lost 1 base; unmatched junction nucleotides: 8. CDR1 MNHGY and CDR2 SAAAGT come from the germline V gene. CDR3 amino acids: CASSYSTVQGASGNTIYF. DNA for the CDR3: TGTGCCAGCAGTTACTCGACTGTCCAGGGGGCTTCTGGAAACACCATATATTTT.

This chain uses TRBV19 with TRBJ1-3; no clear D gene. The V gene's germline CDR1 is LNHDA and CDR2 SQIVND (reference sequence). Trimming pared 8 bases from V and 4 bases from J, leaving 9 bases between. This CDR3 has 12 residues. The CDR3 DNA sequence: TGTGCCAGTGGAACAGACGGAAACACCATATATTTT. As protein: CASGTDGNTIYF.

The rearrangement uses TRBV5-1 and TRBJ1-5; a weak D match, TRBD1 (5 bases). Trimming took off 1 base at V and 3 bases at J, with 8 bases between the two ends. This CDR3 is built from 14 residues. Germline assignment: CDR1 SGHRS and CDR2 YFSETQ. The CDR3 loop is CASSLSGPNQPQHF. CDR3 DNA sequence: TGCGCCAGCAGCTTGTCAGGGCCCAATCAGCCCCAGCATTTT.

There are a few counts of this clone. The chain recombines TRBV4-2 with TRBJ2-1; tentative D call: TRBD2 (6 bases). CDR3 length equals 16 residues. Trimming took off 3 bases at V and 8 bases at J, with 20 bases between the two ends. Looked up from germline, CDR1 is LGHNA and CDR2 is YNFKEQ. CDR3 nucleotide sequence: TGTGCCAGCAGCCAGGCTGGACTAATTCCTACCGATGAGCAGTTCTTC. It is translated as CASSQAGLIPTDEQFF.

The V gene is TRBV10-3, the J gene TRBJ1-3; 8 bases match TRBD1. This CDR3 spans 16 amino acids. CDR1 and CDR2 from the germline V gene are ENHRY and SYGVKD. V lost 6 bases to trimming and J lost 0 bases; unmatched junction nucleotides: 7. This CDR3 reads CAISGQGDYSGNTIYF. In nucleotides, the CDR3 is TGTGCCATCAGCGGACAGGGCGATTACTCTGGAAACACCATATATTTT.

The chain is built from TRBV5-4 and TRBJ2-1; weak D call: TRBD2 (6 bases). CDR1 and CDR2 (germline): SGHNT, YYREEE (reference sequence). V lost 5 bases and J lost 2, with 14 bases in between. This CDR3 is built from 15 residues. The CDR3 DNA reads as TGTGCCAGCAGGCCCACCGGGGGAACCTACAATGAGCAGTTCTTC. It yields the protein CASRPTGGTYNEQFF.

The table lists this clone with a count of one. This chain connects TRBV2 to TRBJ1-4; unclear D gene. Trimming took off 4 bases at V and 13 bases at J, with 7 bases between the two ends. This CDR3 is 10 amino acids long. CDR1 is SNHLY, CDR2 FYNNEI, per germline. The CDR3 spells CASSGAGLFF. CDR3 sequence (DNA): TGTGCCAGCAGTGGGGCCGGACTGTTTTTT.

V is TRBV6-6 and J is TRBJ1-2; 8 bases line up with TRBD1. The germline V gene has CDR1 MNHNY and CDR2 SVGAGI (reference sequence). The ends lost 6 bases at V and 7 bases at J; junction bases unmatched: 16. CDR3 length: 16 amino acids. Here the CDR3 reads CASSERPLDRGGGYTF. In nucleotides, the CDR3 is TGTGCCAGCAGCGAACGACCTTTAGACAGGGGAGGTGGCTACACCTTC.

The J gene is TRBJ1-2, the V gene TRBV25-1, with D possibly matching TRBD1 (6 bases). The length of the CDR3 is 14 residues. V was trimmed by 2 bases and J by 7 bases, leaving 14 bases between them. Germline V gives CDR1 MGHDK, CDR2 SYGVNS. The CDR3 nucleotides read TGTGCCAGCAGTGAACTTAACACAGGGATTGGCTACACCTTC. Protein product: CASSELNTGIGYTF.

The chain employs TRBV4-1 and TRBJ1-2; D is perhaps TRBD1 (6 bases). V was shortened by 2 bases and J by 6 bases, with 13 bases between the two germline ends. The CDR3 length is 14 residues. The germline CDR1 and CDR2 sequences are MGHRA and YSYEKL. The CDR3, as DNA: TGCGCCAGCAGCCAACCAGGGGTGAAGAATGGCTACACCTTC. Protein sequence: CASSQPGVKNGYTF.

V gene TRBV19 combines with J gene TRBJ2-3; TRBD2 aligns across 14 bases. Germline loops: CDR1 LNHDA, CDR2 SQIVND (reference sequence). The ends lost 1 base at V and 1 base at J; junction bases unmatched: 1. The length of the CDR3 is 17 residues. CDR3 nucleotide sequence: TGTGCCAGTAGTATAGCGGGACTAGCGGGGGGCACAGATACGCAGTATTTT. This sequence encodes CASSIAGLAGGTDTQYF.

V gene TRBV10-3 combines with J gene TRBJ2-3; TRBD1 is a possible D gene (6 bases). This CDR3 comprises 15 residues. From germline, CDR1 is ENHRY and CDR2 SYGVKD. V lost 6 bases to trimming and J lost 4 bases, with 17 bases between them. The DNA of the CDR3 is TGTGCCATCAGCGCAGGGGTTACTGAGGCAGATACGCAGTATTTT. Amino acid sequence: CAISAGVTEADTQYF.

This chain connects TRBV19 to TRBJ1-2; tentatively, D is TRBD1 (6 bases). Deletions cut 3 bases from V and 0 bases from J, with 8 bases between. In germline, CDR1 is LNHDA, CDR2 SQIVND (reference sequence). The CDR3 consists of 14 residues. In nucleotides, the CDR3 is TGTGCCAGTAGTATCACAGGGTCTAACTATGGCTACACCTTC. Translating it yields CASSITGSNYGYTF.

The V gene is TRBV5-1, the J gene TRBJ1-1; D uncertain. The CDR3 consists of 15 residues. V was clipped by 1 base and J by 1 base, with 11 bases between them. Germline CDR1 is SGHRS and CDR2 is YFSETQ. CDR3 in DNA: TGCGCCAGCAGCTTGTCGGCAGCGCGGAACACTGAAGCTTTCTTT. It translates to CASSLSAARNTEAFF.

The J gene is TRBJ1-2, the V gene TRBV6-2 or TRBV6-3, with 7 bases that match TRBD1. Germline V gene lookup returns CDR1 MNHEY and CDR2 SVGEGT. Trimming at V came to 2 bases and at J to 7 bases, leaving 4 bases not matched to a gene. The CDR3 runs to 13 residues. In DNA form, the CDR3 reads TGTGCCAGCAGTTACAAGGGGGCAAGTGGCTACACCTTC. This sequence encodes CASSYKGASGYTF.

The V call is TRBV5-5, the J call TRBJ2-5, with D unresolved. CDR1 is SGHKS, CDR2 YYEKEE, per germline (reference sequence). Trimming removed 1 base at V and 3 bases at J, with 10 bases between. The CDR3 length is 14 residues. This chain's CDR3 is CASSLPREEETQYF. In DNA, the CDR3 is TGTGCCAGCAGCTTGCCAAGAGAGGAAGAGACCCAGTACTTC. The variable domain in full, completed from reference TRBV5-5 and TRBJ2-5, reads DAGVTQSPTHLIKTRGQQVTLRCSPISGHKSVSWYQQVLGQGPQFIFQYYEKEERGRGNFPDRFSARQFPNYSSELNVNALLLGDSALYLCASSLPREEETQYFGPGTRLLVL.

The chain carries TRBV6-5 and TRBJ2-7, with D possibly matching TRBD2 (5 bases). CDR3 length: 14 amino acids. Germline lookup yields CDR1 MNHEY and CDR2 SVGAGI. V gave up 6 bases and J gave up 3 bases, with 15 bases separating them. CDR3 nucleotides: TGTGCCAGCAGGGCTAGCCGACTAAACTACGAGCAGTACTTC. This translates into CASRASRLNYEQYF.

V gene TRBV24-1 combines with J gene TRBJ2-1, with D possibly TRBD1 on 6 matching bases. This CDR3 contains 13 residues. Germline assignment: CDR1 KGHDR and CDR2 SFDVKD. V was trimmed by 10 bases and J by 7 bases, leaving 16 bases between them. The CDR3: CATAYRDSNEQFF. CDR3 coding DNA: TGTGCCACGGCATACAGGGATTCGAATGAGCAGTTCTTC.

V is TRBV19 and J is TRBJ1-2, with 7 bases matching TRBD1. The junction had 17 bases not matched to a gene; V was cut back by 5 bases and J by 8 bases. CDR3 size: 16 residues. In germline, CDR1 is LNHDA, CDR2 SQIVND (reference sequence). The CDR3 sequence is CASSLTTDRVRGGYTF. Here the CDR3 DNA reads TGTGCCAGTAGTTTAACCACCGACAGGGTGAGAGGAGGCTACACCTTC.

J is TRBJ1-3 and V is TRBV5-4; 8 bases align to TRBD1. CDR3 length: 17 residues. V trimming: 4 bases; J trimming: 4 bases; junction bases outside the gene matches: 13. CDR1 SGHNT and CDR2 YYREEE come from the germline V gene (reference sequence). The DNA of the CDR3 is TGTGCCAGCAGCCGGATTAGTAGACAGGGGACCGGAAACACCATATATTTT. Amino acid sequence: CASSRISRQGTGNTIYF.

V usage is TRBV2 and J usage is TRBJ2-2; D remains unclear. This CDR3 comprises 15 residues. The germline gives CDR1 SNHLY, CDR2 FYNNEI. V lost 8 bases, J lost 4 bases, and 17 bases lay in between. The CDR3 DNA sequence: TGTGCCAGCTACCTCGTGAGGATCAGCACCGGGGAGCTGTTTTTT. Its translation is CASYLVRISTGELFF.

J is TRBJ1-4 and V is TRBV18; a weak D match, TRBD1 (6 bases). Germline CDR1 reads KGHSH; CDR2 reads LQKENI. The CDR3 contains 14 residues. Trimming left V 3 bases short and J 5 bases short, with 10 bases between. CDR3 sequence reads: CASSPVDRNEKLFF. The CDR3 DNA reads as TGTGCCAGCTCACCGGTGGACAGAAATGAAAAACTGTTTTTT.

CDR3 sequence reads: CASSTGALDYGYTF. In DNA, the CDR3 is TGTGCCAGCAGTACAGGGGCATTGGACTATGGCTACACCTTC. The genes are TRBV9 and TRBJ1-2; TRBD1 aligns across 7 bases. Looked up from germline, CDR1 is SGDLS and CDR2 is YYNGEE. This CDR3 has 14 residues. V shed 5 bases, J shed 3 bases, and the junction held 7 bases outside the gene matches.

The chain couples TRBV9 to TRBJ2-7, with 9 nucleotides matching TRBD1. The CDR3 runs to 15 residues. V gave up 5 bases and J gave up 2 bases; unmatched junction bases: 8. Germline V CDR1 and CDR2: SGDLS, YYNGEE. The CDR3 DNA reads TGTGCCAGCAGTCTCGGGACAGGGAGAACCTACGAGCAGTACTTC. Its translation is CASSLGTGRTYEQYF.